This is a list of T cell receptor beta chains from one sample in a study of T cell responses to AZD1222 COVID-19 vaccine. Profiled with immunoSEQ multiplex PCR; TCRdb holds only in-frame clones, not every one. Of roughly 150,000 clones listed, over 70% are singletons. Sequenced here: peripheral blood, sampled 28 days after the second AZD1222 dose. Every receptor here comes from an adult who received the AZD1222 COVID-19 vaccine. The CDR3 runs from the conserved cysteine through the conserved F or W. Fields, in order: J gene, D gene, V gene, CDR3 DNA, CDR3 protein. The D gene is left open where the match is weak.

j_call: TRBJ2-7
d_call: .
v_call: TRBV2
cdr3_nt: TGTGCCAGAAGGGCTAAAAGTTCCTACGAGCAGTACTTC
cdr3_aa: CARRAKSSYEQYF

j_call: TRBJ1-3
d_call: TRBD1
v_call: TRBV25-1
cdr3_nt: TGTGCCAGCAGTAGAGCGGGACAGGAGGGCACCATATATTTT
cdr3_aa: CASSRAGQEGTIYF

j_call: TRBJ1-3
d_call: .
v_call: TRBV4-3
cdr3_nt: TGCGCCAGCAGCCAAGACAGGGCGTCTGGAAACACCATATATTTT
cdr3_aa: CASSQDRASGNTIYF

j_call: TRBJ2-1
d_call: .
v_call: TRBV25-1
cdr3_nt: TGTGCCAGTTCTTCCTACAATGAGCAGTTCTTC
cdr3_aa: CASSSYNEQFF

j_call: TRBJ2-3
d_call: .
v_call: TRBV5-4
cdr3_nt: TGTGCCAGCAGCTTGGTGGGGGGCGGTGCAGATACGCAGTATTTT
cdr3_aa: CASSLVGGGADTQYF

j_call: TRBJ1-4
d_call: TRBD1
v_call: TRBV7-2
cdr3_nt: TGTGCCAGCAGCCCATCGGGACAGGGTGGCTTGGGTGAAAAACTGTTTTTT
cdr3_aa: CASSPSGQGGLGEKLFF

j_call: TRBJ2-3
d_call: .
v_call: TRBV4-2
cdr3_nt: TGTGCCAGCAGCCAACTCGGGACAACTAGCACAGATACGCAGTATTTT
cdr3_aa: CASSQLGTTSTDTQYF

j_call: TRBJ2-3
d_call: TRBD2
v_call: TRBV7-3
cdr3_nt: TGTGCCAGCAGCTTATGGACTAGCGGGAGTTCGACAGATACGCAGTATTTT
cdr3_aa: CASSLWTSGSSTDTQYF

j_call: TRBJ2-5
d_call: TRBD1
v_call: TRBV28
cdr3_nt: TGTGCCAGCACGAGTGGAACAGGGGAGAGAGAGACCCAGTACTTC
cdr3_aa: CASTSGTGERETQYF

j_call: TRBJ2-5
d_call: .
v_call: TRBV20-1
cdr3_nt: TGCAGCCCTGAAGAGACCCAGTACTTC
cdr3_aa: CSPEETQYF

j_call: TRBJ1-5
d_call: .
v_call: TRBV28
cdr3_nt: TGTGCCAGCAGCCCGCCGGGAGGCAATCAGCCCCAGCATTTT
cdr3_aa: CASSPPGGNQPQHF

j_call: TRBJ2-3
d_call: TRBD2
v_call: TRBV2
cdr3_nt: TGTGCCAGTCGGGAGCGGGAGGCAAGGTTTTATTTT
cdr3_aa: CASREREARFYF

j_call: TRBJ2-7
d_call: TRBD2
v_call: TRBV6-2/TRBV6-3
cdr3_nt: TGTGCCAGCAGTTACTCAAGCGGGAGGGCCTACGAGCAGTACTTC
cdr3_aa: CASSYSSGRAYEQYF